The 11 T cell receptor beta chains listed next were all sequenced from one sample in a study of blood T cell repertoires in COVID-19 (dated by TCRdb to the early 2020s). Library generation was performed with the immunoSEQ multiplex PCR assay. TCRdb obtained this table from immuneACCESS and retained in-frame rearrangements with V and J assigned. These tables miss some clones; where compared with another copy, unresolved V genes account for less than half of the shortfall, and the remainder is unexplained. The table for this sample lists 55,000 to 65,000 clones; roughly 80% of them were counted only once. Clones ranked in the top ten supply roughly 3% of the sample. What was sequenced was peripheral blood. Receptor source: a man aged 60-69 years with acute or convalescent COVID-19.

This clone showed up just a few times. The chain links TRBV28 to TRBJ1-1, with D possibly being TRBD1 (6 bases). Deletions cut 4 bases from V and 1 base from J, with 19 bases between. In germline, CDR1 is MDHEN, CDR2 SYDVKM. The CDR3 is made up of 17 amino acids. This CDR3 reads CASSWGGWNRANTEAFF. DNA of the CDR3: TGTGCCAGCAGTTGGGGCGGATGGAACAGGGCGAACACTGAAGCTTTCTTT. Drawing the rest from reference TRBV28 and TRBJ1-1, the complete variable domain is DVKVTQSSRYLVKRTGEKVFLECVQDMDHENMFWYRQDPGLGLRLIYFSYDVKMKEKGDIPEGYSVSREKKERFSLILESASTNQTSMYLCASSWGGWNRANTEAFFGQGTRLTVV.

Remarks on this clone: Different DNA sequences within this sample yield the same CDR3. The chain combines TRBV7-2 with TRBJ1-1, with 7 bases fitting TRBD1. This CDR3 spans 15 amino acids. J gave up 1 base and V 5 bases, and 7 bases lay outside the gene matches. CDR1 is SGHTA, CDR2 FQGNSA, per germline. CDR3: CASSLQGVGNTEAFF. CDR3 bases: TGTGCCAGCAGCCTCCAGGGGGTCGGGAACACTGAAGCTTTCTTT.

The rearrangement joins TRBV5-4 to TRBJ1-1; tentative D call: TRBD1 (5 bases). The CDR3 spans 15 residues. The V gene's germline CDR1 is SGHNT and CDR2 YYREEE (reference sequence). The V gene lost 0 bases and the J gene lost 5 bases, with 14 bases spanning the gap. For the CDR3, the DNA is TGTGCCAGCAGCTTGGGCGGGGCTGTTGGTACTGAAGCTTTCTTT. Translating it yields CASSLGGAVGTEAFF. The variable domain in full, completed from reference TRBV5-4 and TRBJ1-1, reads ETGVTQSPTHLIKTRGQQVTLRCSSQSGHNTVSWYQQALGQGPQFIFQYYREEENGRGNFPPRFSGLQFPNYSSELNVNALELDDSALYLCASSLGGAVGTEAFFGQGTRLTVV.

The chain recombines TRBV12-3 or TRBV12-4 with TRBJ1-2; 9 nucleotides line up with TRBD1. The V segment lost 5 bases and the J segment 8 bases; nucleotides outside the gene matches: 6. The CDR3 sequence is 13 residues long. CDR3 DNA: TGTGCCAGCAGTCCACAGGGGGCGCCGGGCTACACCTTC. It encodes CASSPQGAPGYTF.

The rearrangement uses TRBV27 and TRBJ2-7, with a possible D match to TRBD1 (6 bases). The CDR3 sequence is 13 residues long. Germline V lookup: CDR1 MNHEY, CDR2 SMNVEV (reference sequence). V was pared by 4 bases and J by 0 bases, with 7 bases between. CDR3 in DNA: TGTGCCAGCAGTTGGACAGACTCCTACGAGCAGTACTTC. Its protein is CASSWTDSYEQYF.

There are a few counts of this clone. As DNA, the CDR3 is TGTGCCAGCAGCAAACAGGGGACCGGTAATTCACCCCTCCACTTT. Translated, it gives CASSKQGTGNSPLHF. The genes are TRBV6-5 and TRBJ1-6; 7 positions match TRBD1. The CDR3 is 15 amino acids. V shed 6 bases, J shed 6 bases, and the junction held 8 bases outside the gene matches. From germline, CDR1 is MNHEY and CDR2 SVGAGI.

The CDR3 coding sequence is TGTGCCAGCAGCTTAAGCCTAGCGGGGTTAAATGAGCAGTTCTTC. This sequence encodes CASSLSLAGLNEQFF. The rearrangement joins TRBV7-3 to TRBJ2-1; 9 positions agree with TRBD2. The V and J ends lost 1 base and 7 bases, in that order; junction bases with no gene match: 5. The CDR3 extends over 15 amino acids. Looked up from germline, CDR1 is SGHTA and CDR2 is FQGTGA.

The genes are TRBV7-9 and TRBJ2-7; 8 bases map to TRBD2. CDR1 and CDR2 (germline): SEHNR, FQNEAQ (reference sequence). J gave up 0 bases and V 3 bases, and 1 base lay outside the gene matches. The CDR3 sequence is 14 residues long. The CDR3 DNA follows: TGTGCCAGCAGCTTCACTAGCGGCTCCTACGAGCAGTACTTC. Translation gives CASSFTSGSYEQYF.

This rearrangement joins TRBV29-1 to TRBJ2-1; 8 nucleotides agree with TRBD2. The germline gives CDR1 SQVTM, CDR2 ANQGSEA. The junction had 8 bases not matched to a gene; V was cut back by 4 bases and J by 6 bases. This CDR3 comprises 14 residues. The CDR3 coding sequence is TGCAGCGTTGTCGGGGGGGTCGCGCGCAATGAGCAGTTCTTC. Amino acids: CSVVGGVARNEQFF.

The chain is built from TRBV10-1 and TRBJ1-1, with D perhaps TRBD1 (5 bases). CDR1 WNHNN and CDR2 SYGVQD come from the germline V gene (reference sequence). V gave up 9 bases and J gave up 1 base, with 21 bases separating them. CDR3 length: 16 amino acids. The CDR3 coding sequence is TGCGCCAGGACCTGGGGGGGATTCTCCGCGAACACTGAAGCTTTCTTT. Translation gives CARTWGGFSANTEAFF.

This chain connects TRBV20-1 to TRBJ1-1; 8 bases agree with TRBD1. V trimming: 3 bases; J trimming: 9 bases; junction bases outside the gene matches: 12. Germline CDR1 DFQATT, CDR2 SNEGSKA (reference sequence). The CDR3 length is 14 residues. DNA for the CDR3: TGCAGTGCTAGTAAAGGACAGGGAACACTGAAAGCTTTCTTT. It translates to CSASKGQGTLKAFF.